The clone carrying this T cell receptor beta chain was counted only a few times. The ends lost 10 bases at V and 2 bases at J; junction bases unmatched: 11. The CDR3 is made up of 14 amino acids. Germline CDR1 reads WNHNN; CDR2 reads SYGVQD (reference sequence). Those who participated ranged in age from about 18 to 89 years and resided in about two dozen US areas. Participant-reported clinical history was the basis for cohort assignment. These data originate in a study of blood T cell repertoires in COVID-19. Study background: Material from acute and convalescent COVID-19 was sourced from the United States, Italy and Spain.

Clones were sequenced by immunoSEQ multiplex PCR, and TCRdb holds only the in-frame ones, with some missing. Of roughly 250,000 clones listed, around 89% were seen once; the top ten hold 8% to 10%. The sequence derives from a man in his forties who had recovered from COVID-19. The chain has TRBV10-1 and TRBJ2-7, with TRBD1 matching over 7 bases. Sequenced input: PBMCs or T cells enriched from blood (not recorded which). The CDR3 DNA follows: TGCGCCACCGGGTCGGGGACAGCTCCCTACGAGCAGTACTTC. Translated, it gives CATGSGTAPYEQYF.